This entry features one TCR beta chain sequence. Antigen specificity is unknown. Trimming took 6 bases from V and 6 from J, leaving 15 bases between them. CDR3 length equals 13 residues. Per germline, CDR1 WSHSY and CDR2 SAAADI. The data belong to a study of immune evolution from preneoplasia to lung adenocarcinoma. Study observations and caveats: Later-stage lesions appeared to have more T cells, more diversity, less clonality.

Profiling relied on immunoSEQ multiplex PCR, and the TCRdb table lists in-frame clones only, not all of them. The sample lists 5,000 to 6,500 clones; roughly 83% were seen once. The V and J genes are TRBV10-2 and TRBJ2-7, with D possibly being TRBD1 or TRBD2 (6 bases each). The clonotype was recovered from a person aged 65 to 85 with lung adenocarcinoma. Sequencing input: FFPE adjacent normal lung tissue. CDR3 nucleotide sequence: TGCGCCAGCAGCGCAACGGAGGGGGGCGAGCAGTACTTC. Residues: CASSATEGGEQYF.